Described below is a single T cell receptor beta chain sequence and its context. This clone's antigen is unknown. The sample holds no much larger clone one base away, and base qualities are not on file. The CDR3 regions of human TCRbeta chains were analyzed by immunosequencing. Concerning the study's data processing: Repertoire TCRs were matched against a reference library of SARS-CoV-2-specific TCRs generated with the MIRA antigen-specificity platform. Breadth was defined as the fraction of unique TCRs that were SARS-CoV-2-associated. Depth was defined as the fraction of total T cells that were SARS-CoV-2-associated. Using the MIRA data, every spike-specific TCR was mapped to the spike region that the TCR reacted to and assigned to either a CD4 or a CD8 class. Log10-transformed breadth and depth values were compared by one-way ANOVA with Sidak's multiple comparisons tests. As stored in TCRdb, this immuneACCESS dataset retains in-frame rearrangements with V and J assigned. A fraction of the clones does not appear; measured against another copy, unresolved V genes explain less than half of the discrepancy, and the remainder lacks a known reason. V, J and clone size derive from that table, while D and trimming were established from the DNA sequence. A total of more than 95,000 clones appear in this sample, about 90% of them only once. Of the sample, less than 9.5% is held by the ten largest clones.

These data are taken from a study of T cell responses to AZD1222 COVID-19 vaccine (dated by TCRdb to 2020 to 2023). For the study in its entirety: AZD1222 recipients whose second dose came at about 4 weeks and those whose second dose came at about 12 weeks were combined into one group, since spike-specific TCR depth and breadth did not differ between the two schedules. A total of approximately 230 trial participants underwent TCR sequencing, of whom nearly 210 received two doses of AZD1222 and about 25 received two doses of the MenACWY control vaccine. Trial participants were enrolled by age into subgroups of 18-55, 56-69 and 70-plus years, and around 150, 28 and 57 TCR-sequenced participants, respectively, were included in these subgroups.

General study outcomes and caveats: Because no samples from the day 14 peak response were available, repertoires could be characterized only after the peak T cell response. The vaccine-associated CD4 TCRs covered the entire spike protein, and the dominant responses fell in regions 160-218 and 743-854. Participants were mostly white British and included more females than males, and it was suggested by the authors that clonal diversity may have been underestimated. Nearly half of unique spike-specific TCRs reportedly recognized epitopes outside regions mutated in the B.1.351 and B.1.1.7 variants. Only five to seven AZD1222 recipients were SARS-CoV-2 seropositive at baseline, limiting conclusions about previously exposed vaccinees. After two AZD1222 doses, both the breadth and the depth of spike-specific TCRs were significantly higher than at day 0 and than in MenACWY recipients. In the small 56-69-year group, the increase in depth fell short of significance, most likely because of low power.

The label giving this sample's time point can be read as: baseline before first vaccination. Vaccinee samples came from UK trials COV001 and COV002, including a single-blind randomized controlled phase 2/3 trial of AZD1222 (ChAdOx1 nCoV-19) in healthy adults. Trial participant PBMC samples were collected at day 0 and day 28 after the second dose for TCRbeta chain sequencing. The receptor was derived from an adult in good health. Specimen: peripheral blood, collected on day 0 of AZD1222 vaccination.

The nucleotide sequence reads TGCAGTGCTAGAGTCGGATATGGCTACACCTTC. The encoded protein is CSARVGYGYTF. This sequence uses TRBV20-1 and TRBJ1-2, with the D gene call left open. Based on the germline V gene (reference sequence), the CDR1 and CDR2 sequences are DFQATT and SNEGSKA. Between the V and J ends, shortened by 1 base and 5 bases respectively, the junction contains 5 bases. The CDR3 sequence holds 11 residues, the cysteine and phenylalanine included. Of the read, only the CDR3 DNA is kept; its 33 bases are in frame from base 1.